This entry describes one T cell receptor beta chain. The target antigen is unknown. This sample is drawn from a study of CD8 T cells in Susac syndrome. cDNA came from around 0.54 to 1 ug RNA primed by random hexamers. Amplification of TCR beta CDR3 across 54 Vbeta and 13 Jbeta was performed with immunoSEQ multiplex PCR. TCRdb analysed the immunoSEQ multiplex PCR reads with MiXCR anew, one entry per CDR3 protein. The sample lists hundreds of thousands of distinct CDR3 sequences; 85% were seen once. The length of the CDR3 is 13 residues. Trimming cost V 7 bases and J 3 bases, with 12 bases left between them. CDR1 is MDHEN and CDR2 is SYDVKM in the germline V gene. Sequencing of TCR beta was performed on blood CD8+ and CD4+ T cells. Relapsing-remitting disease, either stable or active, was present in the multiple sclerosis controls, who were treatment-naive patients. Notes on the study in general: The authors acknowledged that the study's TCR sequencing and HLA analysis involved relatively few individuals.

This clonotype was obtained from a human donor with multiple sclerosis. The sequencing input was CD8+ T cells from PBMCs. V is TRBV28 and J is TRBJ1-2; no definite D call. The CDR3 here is CASIPGEDYGYTF. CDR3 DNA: TGTGCCAGCATTCCCGGGGAGGACTATGGCTACACCTTC.